Below, 16 T cell receptor beta chains from the same sample are listed, as sequenced in a study of blood T cell repertoires in COVID-19. Here immunoSEQ multiplex PCR was the method, and the copy in TCRdb shows in-frame clones only, minus some. The sample has 300,000 or so clones, around 87% seen once. Sequences were obtained from peripheral blood. The receptor set was obtained from a man aged 50 or older with active or convalescent COVID-19.

The chain recombines TRBV7-2 with TRBJ2-3, with TRBD1 identical over 7 bases. V was pared by 5 bases and J by 2 bases, with 4 bases of the junction left unmatched. The CDR3 extends over 14 amino acids. Germline-derived CDR1 and CDR2 are SGHTA and FQGNSA. CDR3 protein: CASSLGQFTDTQYF. The CDR3 region has the DNA TGTGCCAGCAGCCTGGGACAGTTCACAGATACGCAGTATTTT.

The chain couples TRBV18 to TRBJ2-3, with 7 bases fitting TRBD2. In germline, CDR1 is KGHSH, CDR2 LQKENI. Losses at the gene ends were 3 bases for V and 5 bases for J; bases not matched to a gene: 2. CDR3 length equals 13 residues. CDR3 sequence: CASSPRTRDTQYF. The CDR3 DNA follows: TGTGCCAGCTCACCCCGGACTAGAGATACGCAGTATTTT.

The rearrangement joins TRBV7-6 to TRBJ1-6; a possible D gene is TRBD1 (6 bases). Trimming removed 5 bases from V and 0 bases from J, with 14 bases in between. Germline V gene sequence: CDR1 SGHVS, CDR2 FNYEAQ. This CDR3 is 17 amino acids long. CDR3 nucleotide sequence: TGTGCCAGCAGCCCGAACACAGGGAGCTCCTATAATTCACCCCTCCACTTT. Its translation is CASSPNTGSSYNSPLHF.

For the CDR3, the DNA is TGTGCCAGCAGTCATACAGTGAACACTGAAGCTTTCTTT. This sequence encodes CASSHTVNTEAFF. The J gene is TRBJ1-1, the V gene TRBV7-3; D call uncertain. V was trimmed by 6 bases and J by 0 bases, leaving 8 bases between them. The CDR3 extends over 13 amino acids. Germline V gene data show CDR1 as SGHTA and CDR2 as FQGTGA.

The chain employs TRBV19 and TRBJ1-2; 8 positions match TRBD1. CDR3 length equals 17 residues. Germline loops: CDR1 LNHDA, CDR2 SQIVND (reference sequence). The V segment lost 3 bases and the J segment 3 bases; nucleotides outside the gene matches: 12. The CDR3 loop reads CASSIMGRGPADYGYTF. The CDR3 coding sequence is TGTGCCAGTAGTATTATGGGCAGGGGGCCGGCGGACTATGGCTACACCTTC.

This clone was counted a single time. This chain links TRBV10-2 with TRBJ2-5, with 11 bases that match TRBD2. This CDR3 is built from 13 residues. Germline assignment: CDR1 WSHSY and CDR2 SAAADI. Losses at the gene ends were 8 bases for V and 3 bases for J; bases not matched to a gene: 2. The CDR3 coding sequence is TGCGCCAGCCGACTAGCGGGGAAAGAGACCCAGTACTTC. Translating it yields CASRLAGKETQYF.

This clone was counted once. The rearrangement links TRBV30 to TRBJ1-4; 8 nucleotides line up with TRBD1. Germline V gives CDR1 GTSNPN, CDR2 SVGIG (reference sequence). V was pared by 5 bases and J by 10 bases, with 12 bases of the junction left unmatched. The CDR3 runs to 14 residues. The CDR3 sequence: CAWVSQGASGKLFF. As DNA, the CDR3 is TGTGCCTGGGTGTCTCAGGGGGCGTCAGGAAAACTGTTTTTT.

The chain is built from TRBV7-2 and TRBJ2-7, with 8 bases that match TRBD2. V was pared by 2 bases and J by 3 bases, with 6 bases of the junction left unmatched. There are 15 residues in the CDR3. Germline lookup yields CDR1 SGHTA and CDR2 FQGNSA. The CDR3 bases are TGTGCCAGCAGCTTAAGGGGCGGGGGGCACTACGAGCAGTACTTC. Its translation: CASSLRGGGHYEQYF.

This sequence joins TRBV28 and TRBJ2-7; D unclear. The length of the CDR3 is 12 residues. The germline gives CDR1 MDHEN, CDR2 SYDVKM. V lost 6 bases and J 2 bases, leaving 8 bases between the germline ends. The CDR3, as DNA: TGTGCCAGCAGCATAGTCCCCTACGAGCAGTACTTC. It translates to CASSIVPYEQYF.

This clone was seen only once. The chain couples TRBV20-1 to TRBJ1-1; D gene uncertain. The germline V gene encodes CDR1 DFQATT and CDR2 SNEGSKA (reference sequence). Trimming removed 3 bases at V and 4 bases at J, with 9 bases between. The CDR3 spans 12 residues. CDR3 residues: CSASRDPTEAFF. DNA for the CDR3: TGCAGTGCTAGTCGGGATCCCACTGAAGCTTTCTTT.

The J gene is TRBJ1-2, the V gene TRBV2; D is undetermined. The V end lost 3 bases, the J end lost 4 bases, and 9 bases lay between the germline ends. This CDR3 has 13 amino acids. Germline-derived CDR1 and CDR2 are SNHLY and FYNNEI. CDR3 nucleotides: TGTGCCAGCAGTGAGTACAGCCTCTATGGCTACACCTTC. Its translation is CASSEYSLYGYTF.

The chain employs TRBV28 and TRBJ2-3; 8 nucleotides line up with TRBD2. The J segment lost 4 bases and the V segment lost 5 bases, leaving 14 bases of the junction unmatched. The CDR3 covers 17 residues. The germline gives CDR1 MDHEN, CDR2 SYDVKM. DNA for the CDR3: TGTGCCAGCAGTCCTACAAGAGCGGGAGTAGCGTCAGATACGCAGTATTTT. It is translated as CASSPTRAGVASDTQYF.

This chain connects TRBV6-5 to TRBJ2-1, with D possibly being TRBD2 (5 bases). The CDR3 contains 14 residues. V was clipped by 5 bases and J by 2 bases, with 10 bases between them. The germline gives CDR1 MNHEY, CDR2 SVGAGI. The CDR3 nucleotides read TGTGCCAGCAGTCGACTAAGCCCCTACAATGAGCAGTTCTTC. This codes for CASSRLSPYNEQFF.

The CDR3 coding sequence is TGTGCCAGCAGCTTGGCTAGCGGGGGGCGCGGAAACAATGAGCAGTTCTTC. The encoded protein is CASSLASGGRGNNEQFF. The chain recombines TRBV7-2 with TRBJ2-1; 11 bases map to TRBD2. V dropped 3 bases and J dropped 5; count of bases not matched to a gene: 9. The CDR3 is 17 residues long. Germline V CDR1 and CDR2: SGHTA, FQGNSA.

The rearrangement uses TRBV5-1 and TRBJ2-1; 10 bases map to TRBD2. In germline, CDR1 is SGHRS, CDR2 YFSETQ. The CDR3 has 17 amino acids. V was pared by 4 bases and J by 5 bases, with 12 bases of the junction left unmatched. The CDR3 protein is CASSLGPIAGGNNEQFF. The CDR3 nucleotides are TGCGCCAGCAGCCTCGGGCCTATAGCGGGAGGAAACAATGAGCAGTTCTTC.

The chain links TRBV5-1 to TRBJ2-7; TRBD2 aligns across 8 bases. CDR3 size: 18 residues. V was pared by 0 bases and J by 6 bases, with 17 bases of the junction left unmatched. Germline CDR1 reads SGHRS; CDR2 reads YFSETQ. CDR3 sequence (DNA): TGCGCCAGCAGCTTGGGAGGAGGGCGGGGGGACCCTATCGGCGAGCAGTACTTC. This encodes CASSLGGGRGDPIGEQYF.